This T cell receptor (beta chain) came from a study of cytomegalovirus exposure and HLA in healthy donors. The V and J ends lost 7 bases and 7 bases, in that order; junction bases with no gene match: 8. Looked up from germline, CDR1 is GTSNPN and CDR2 is SVGIG (reference sequence). The CDR3 length is 12 residues. Whole-study results and caveats: Most TCR sequences were uncommon, yet certain public TCRs appeared in many donors.

Using immunoSEQ multiplex PCR, the repertoire was profiled, and TCRdb retains in-frame clones only, with some absent. The sample yields 55,000 to 75,000 clones, 95% seen once. As concerns this clone: Antigen: not known.

The chain joins TRBV30 to TRBJ1-1, with 8 bases aligning to TRBD1. Sequenced: PBMCs. The receptor was derived from a woman under 30 in good health and CMV-seropositive. DNA of the CDR3: TGTGCCTTTCCAGGGGGCACGGGTGAAGCTTTCTTT. Its protein product is CAFPGGTGEAFF.